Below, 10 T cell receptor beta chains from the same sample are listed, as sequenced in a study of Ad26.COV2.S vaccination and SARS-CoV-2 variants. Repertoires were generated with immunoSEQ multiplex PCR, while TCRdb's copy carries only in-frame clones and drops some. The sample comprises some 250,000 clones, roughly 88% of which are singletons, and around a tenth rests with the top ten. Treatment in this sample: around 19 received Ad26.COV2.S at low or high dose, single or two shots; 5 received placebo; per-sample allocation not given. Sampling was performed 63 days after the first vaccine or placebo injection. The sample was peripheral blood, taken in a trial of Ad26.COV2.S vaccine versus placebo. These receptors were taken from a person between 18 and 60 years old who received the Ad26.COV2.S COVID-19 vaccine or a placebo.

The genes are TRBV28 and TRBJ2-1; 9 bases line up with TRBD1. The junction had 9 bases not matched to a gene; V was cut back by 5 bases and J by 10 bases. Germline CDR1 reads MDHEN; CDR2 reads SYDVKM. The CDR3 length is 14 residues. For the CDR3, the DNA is TGTGCCAGCAGTCCCGGACAGGGGCTAAGGGAGCAGTTCTTC. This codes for CASSPGQGLREQFF.

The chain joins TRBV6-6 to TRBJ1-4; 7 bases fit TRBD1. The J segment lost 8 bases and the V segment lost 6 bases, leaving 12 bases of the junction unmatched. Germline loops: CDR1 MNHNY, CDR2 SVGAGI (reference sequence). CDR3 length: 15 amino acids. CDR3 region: CASRSNRGGDEKLFF. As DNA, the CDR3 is TGTGCCAGCAGGTCCAACAGGGGTGGTGACGAAAAACTGTTTTTT.

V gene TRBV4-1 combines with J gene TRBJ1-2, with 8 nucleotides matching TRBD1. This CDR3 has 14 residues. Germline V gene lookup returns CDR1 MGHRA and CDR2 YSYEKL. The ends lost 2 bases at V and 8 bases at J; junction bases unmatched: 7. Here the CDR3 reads CASSQPRTGQGYTF. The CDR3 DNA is TGCGCCAGCAGCCAACCCAGGACAGGGCAAGGCTACACCTTC.

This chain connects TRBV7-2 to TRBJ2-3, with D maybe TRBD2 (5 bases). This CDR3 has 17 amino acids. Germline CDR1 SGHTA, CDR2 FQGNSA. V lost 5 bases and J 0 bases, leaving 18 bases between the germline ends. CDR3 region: CASSPPPGGRSTDTQYF. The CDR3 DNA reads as TGTGCCAGCAGCCCGCCACCCGGCGGGCGTAGCACAGATACGCAGTATTTT.

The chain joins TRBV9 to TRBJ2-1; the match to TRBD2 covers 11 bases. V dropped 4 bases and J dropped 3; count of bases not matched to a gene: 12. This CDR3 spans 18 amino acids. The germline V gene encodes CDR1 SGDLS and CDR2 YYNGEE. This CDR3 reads CASSLQAPTSGNYNEQFF. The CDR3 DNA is TGTGCCAGCAGCCTCCAAGCCCCGACTAGCGGGAACTACAATGAGCAGTTCTTC.

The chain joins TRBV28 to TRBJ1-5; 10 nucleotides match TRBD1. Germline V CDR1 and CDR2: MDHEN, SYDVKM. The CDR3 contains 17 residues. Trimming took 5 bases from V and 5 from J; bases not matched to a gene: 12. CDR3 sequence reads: CASSLWDRGTIHQPQHF. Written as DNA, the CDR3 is TGTGCCAGCAGTCTGTGGGACAGGGGTACCATTCATCAGCCCCAGCATTTT. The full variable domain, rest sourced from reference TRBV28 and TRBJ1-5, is DVKVTQSSRYLVKRTGEKVFLECVQDMDHENMFWYRQDPGLGLRLIYFSYDVKMKEKGDIPEGYSVSREKKERFSLILESASTNQTSMYLCASSLWDRGTIHQPQHFGDGTRLSIL.

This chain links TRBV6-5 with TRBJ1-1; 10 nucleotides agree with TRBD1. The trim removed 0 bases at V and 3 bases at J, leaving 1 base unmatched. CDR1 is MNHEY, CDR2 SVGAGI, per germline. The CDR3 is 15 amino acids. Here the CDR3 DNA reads TGTGCCAGCAGTTACTCAGGACAGGGGGACACTGAAGCTTTCTTT. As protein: CASSYSGQGDTEAFF.

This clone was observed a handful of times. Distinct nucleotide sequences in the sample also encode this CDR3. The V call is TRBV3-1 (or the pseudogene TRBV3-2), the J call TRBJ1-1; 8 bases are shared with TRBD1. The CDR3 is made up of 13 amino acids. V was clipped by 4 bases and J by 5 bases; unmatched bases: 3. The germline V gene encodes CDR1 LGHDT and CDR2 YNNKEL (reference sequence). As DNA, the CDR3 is TGTGCCAGCAGCCCCAGACAGGGGACTGAAGCTTTCTTT. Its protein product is CASSPRQGTEAFF.

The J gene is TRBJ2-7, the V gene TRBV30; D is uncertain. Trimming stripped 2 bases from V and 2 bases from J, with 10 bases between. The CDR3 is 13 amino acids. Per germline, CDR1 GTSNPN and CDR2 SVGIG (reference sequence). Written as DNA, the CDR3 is TGTGCCTGGAGTAACCCGGTACCCTACGAGCAGTACTTC. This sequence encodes CAWSNPVPYEQYF.

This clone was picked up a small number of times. CDR3 sequence (DNA): TGTGCCATCAGTGAGTCGGTCGTCAGGGGCTTGCATGGCTACACCTTC. It specifies CAISESVVRGLHGYTF. The chain recombines TRBV10-3 with TRBJ1-2, with a possible D match to TRBD1 (6 bases). Trimming cost V 0 bases and J 6 bases, with 17 bases left between them. Germline CDR1 is ENHRY and CDR2 is SYGVKD. The CDR3 spans 16 residues.